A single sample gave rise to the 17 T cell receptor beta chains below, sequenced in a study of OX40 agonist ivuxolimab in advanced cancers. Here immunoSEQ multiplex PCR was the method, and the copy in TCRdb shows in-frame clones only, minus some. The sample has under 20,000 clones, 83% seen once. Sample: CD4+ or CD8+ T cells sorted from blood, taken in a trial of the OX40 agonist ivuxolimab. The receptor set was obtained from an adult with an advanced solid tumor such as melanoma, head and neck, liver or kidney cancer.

The CDR3 loop reads CASRPGAGYNEQFF. The CDR3 region has the DNA TGTGCCAGTCGACCCGGGGCAGGGTACAATGAGCAGTTCTTC. The J gene is TRBJ2-1, the V gene TRBV6-5; either TRBD1 or TRBD2 may supply D (5 bases each). Germline CDR1 and CDR2: MNHEY and SVGAGI. CDR3 length equals 14 residues. Trimming removed 9 bases from V and 4 bases from J, with 16 bases in between.

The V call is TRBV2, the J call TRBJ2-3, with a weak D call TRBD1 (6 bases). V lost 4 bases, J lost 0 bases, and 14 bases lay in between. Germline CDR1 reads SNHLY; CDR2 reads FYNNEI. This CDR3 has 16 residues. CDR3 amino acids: CASSADRTMSTDTQYF. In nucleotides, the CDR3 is TGTGCCAGCAGTGCCGACAGGACGATGAGCACAGATACGCAGTATTTT. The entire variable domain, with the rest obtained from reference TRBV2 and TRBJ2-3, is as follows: EPEVTQTPSHQVTQMGQEVILRCVPISNHLYFYWYRQILGQKVEFLVSFYNNEISEKSEIFDDQFSVERPDGSNFTLKIRSTKLEDSAMYFCASSADRTMSTDTQYFGPGTRLTVL.

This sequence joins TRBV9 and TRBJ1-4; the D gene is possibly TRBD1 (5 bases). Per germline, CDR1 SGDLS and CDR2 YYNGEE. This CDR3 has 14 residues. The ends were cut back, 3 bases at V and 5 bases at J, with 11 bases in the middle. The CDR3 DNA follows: TGTGCCAGCAGCGCTCCGGGGGGGAATGAAAAACTGTTTTTT. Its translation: CASSAPGGNEKLFF.

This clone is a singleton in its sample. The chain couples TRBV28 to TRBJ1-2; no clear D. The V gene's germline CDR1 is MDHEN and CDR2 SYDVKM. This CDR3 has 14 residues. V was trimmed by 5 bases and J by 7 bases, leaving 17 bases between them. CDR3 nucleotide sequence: TGTGCCAGCAGTCCCCGATTCGGGCTGGCTGGCTACACCTTC. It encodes CASSPRFGLAGYTF.

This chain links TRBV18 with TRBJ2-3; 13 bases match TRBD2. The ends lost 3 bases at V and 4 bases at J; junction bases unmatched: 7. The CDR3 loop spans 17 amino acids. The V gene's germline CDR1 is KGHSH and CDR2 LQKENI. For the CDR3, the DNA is TGTGCCAGCTCACCGATACTAGCGGGGGGGCCGGCAGATACGCAGTATTTT. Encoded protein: CASSPILAGGPADTQYF.

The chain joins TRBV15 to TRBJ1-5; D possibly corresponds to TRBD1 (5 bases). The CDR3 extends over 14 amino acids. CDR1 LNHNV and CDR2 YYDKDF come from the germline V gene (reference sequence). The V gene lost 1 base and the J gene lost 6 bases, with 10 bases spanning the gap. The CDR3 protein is CATSRGQGSQPQHF. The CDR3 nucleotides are TGTGCCACCAGCAGAGGTCAGGGATCTCAGCCCCAGCATTTT.

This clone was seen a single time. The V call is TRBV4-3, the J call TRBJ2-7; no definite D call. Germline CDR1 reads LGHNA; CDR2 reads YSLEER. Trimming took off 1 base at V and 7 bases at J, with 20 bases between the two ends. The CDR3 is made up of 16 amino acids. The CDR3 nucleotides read TGCGCCAGCAGCCAAGGGTACGCTGACTGGCTTAAGGAGCAGTACTTC. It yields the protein CASSQGYADWLKEQYF.

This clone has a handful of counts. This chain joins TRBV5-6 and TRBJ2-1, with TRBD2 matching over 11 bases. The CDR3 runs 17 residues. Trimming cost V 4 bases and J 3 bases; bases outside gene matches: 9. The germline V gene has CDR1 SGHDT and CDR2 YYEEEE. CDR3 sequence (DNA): TGTGCCAGCAGCGGGGAGACTAGCGGGGTTCACTACAATGAGCAGTTCTTC. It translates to CASSGETSGVHYNEQFF.

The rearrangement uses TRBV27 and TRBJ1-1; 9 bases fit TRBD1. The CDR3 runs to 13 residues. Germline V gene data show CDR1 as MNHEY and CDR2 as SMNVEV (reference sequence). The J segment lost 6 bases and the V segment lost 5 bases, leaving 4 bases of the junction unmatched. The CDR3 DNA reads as TGTGCCAGCAGTAAACAGGGGGCCGCTGAAGCTTTCTTT. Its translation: CASSKQGAAEAFF.

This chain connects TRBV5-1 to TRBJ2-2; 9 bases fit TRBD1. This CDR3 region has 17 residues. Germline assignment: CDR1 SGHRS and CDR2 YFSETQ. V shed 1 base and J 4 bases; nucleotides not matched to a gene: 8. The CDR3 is CASSLLPGTGSTGELFF. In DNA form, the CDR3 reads TGCGCCAGCAGCTTGCTCCCCGGGACAGGGTCCACCGGGGAGCTGTTTTTT. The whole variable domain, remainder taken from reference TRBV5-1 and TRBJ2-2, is KAGVTQTPRYLIKTRGQQVTLSCSPISGHRSVSWYQQTPGQGLQFLFEYFSETQRNKGNFPGRFSGRQFSNSRSEMNVSTLELGDSALYLCASSLLPGTGSTGELFFGEGSRLTVL.

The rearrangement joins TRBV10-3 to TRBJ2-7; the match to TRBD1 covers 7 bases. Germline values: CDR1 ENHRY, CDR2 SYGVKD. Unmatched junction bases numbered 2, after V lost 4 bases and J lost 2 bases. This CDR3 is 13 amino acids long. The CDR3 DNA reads TGTGCCATCAGTGGGACAGGACCCTACGAGCAGTACTTC. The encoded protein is CAISGTGPYEQYF.

CDR3 bases: TGTGCCAGCAGTTACGGGGGGCAGAGTGGCTACACCTTC. Protein product: CASSYGGQSGYTF. This chain connects TRBV6-5 to TRBJ1-2; a weak D match, TRBD1 (6 bases). CDR1 is MNHEY and CDR2 is SVGAGI in the germline V gene. Trimming stripped 2 bases from V and 7 bases from J, with 11 bases between. This CDR3 has 13 residues.

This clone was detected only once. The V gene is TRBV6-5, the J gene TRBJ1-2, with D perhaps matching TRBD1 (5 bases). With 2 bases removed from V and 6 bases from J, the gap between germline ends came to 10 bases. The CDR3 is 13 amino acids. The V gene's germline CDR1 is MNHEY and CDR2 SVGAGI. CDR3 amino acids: CASSYAGTNGYTF. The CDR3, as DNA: TGTGCCAGCAGTTACGCAGGGACGAATGGCTACACCTTC.

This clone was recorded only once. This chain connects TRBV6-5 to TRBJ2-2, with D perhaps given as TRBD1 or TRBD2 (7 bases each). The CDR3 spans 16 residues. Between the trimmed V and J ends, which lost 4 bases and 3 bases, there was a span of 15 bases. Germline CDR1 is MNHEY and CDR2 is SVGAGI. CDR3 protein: CASSSLRGGDTGELFF. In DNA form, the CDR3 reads TGTGCCAGCAGTTCACTCAGGGGGGGTGACACCGGGGAGCTGTTTTTT.

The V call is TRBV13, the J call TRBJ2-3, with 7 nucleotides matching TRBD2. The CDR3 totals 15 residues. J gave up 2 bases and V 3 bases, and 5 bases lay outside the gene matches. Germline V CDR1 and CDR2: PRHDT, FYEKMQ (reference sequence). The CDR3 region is CASSLFAGDTDTQYF. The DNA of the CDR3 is TGTGCCAGCAGCTTGTTCGCGGGAGACACAGATACGCAGTATTTT.

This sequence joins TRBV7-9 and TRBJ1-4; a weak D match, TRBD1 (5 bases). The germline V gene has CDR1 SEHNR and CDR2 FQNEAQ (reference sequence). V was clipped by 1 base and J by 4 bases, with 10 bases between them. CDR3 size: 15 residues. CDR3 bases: TGTGCCAGCAGCTTAGGTCAGGGAATTAATGAAAAACTGTTTTTT. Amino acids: CASSLGQGINEKLFF.

The CDR3 region has the DNA TGTGCCAGCAGCTACGGGACAGGGGTTGCTGAAGCTTTCTTT. Translating it yields CASSYGTGVAEAFF. The chain employs TRBV9 and TRBJ1-1; 10 bases match TRBD1. J lost 6 bases, V lost 4 bases, and 6 bases had no gene match. CDR1 is SGDLS and CDR2 is YYNGEE in the germline V gene. This CDR3 spans 14 amino acids.